Sequencing of this T cell receptor beta chain was carried out in a study of cytomegalovirus exposure and HLA in healthy donors. Germline V gene lookup returns CDR1 SGHRS and CDR2 YFSETQ. The CDR3 spans 18 residues. The V and J ends lost 0 bases and 0 bases respectively, with 13 bases between them. Researchers ran the PCR with 60 Vbeta and 13 Jbeta primers. Some clones are missing from TCRdb's copy, which holds only in-frame ones; the method was immunoSEQ multiplex PCR. The sample lists 100,000 to 120,000 clones, around 80% seen once, with 6.5% to 8.5% in the top ten. The chain uses TRBV5-1 and TRBJ1-6, with no clear D. Sequenced material: PBMCs. This receptor was obtained from a man aged 25 to 40 in good health and CMV-seropositive. The CDR3 spells CASSLGRHLSSYNSPLHF. The CDR3 DNA reads as TGCGCCAGCAGCTTGGGGCGGCACCTGAGCTCCTATAATTCACCCCTCCACTTT.